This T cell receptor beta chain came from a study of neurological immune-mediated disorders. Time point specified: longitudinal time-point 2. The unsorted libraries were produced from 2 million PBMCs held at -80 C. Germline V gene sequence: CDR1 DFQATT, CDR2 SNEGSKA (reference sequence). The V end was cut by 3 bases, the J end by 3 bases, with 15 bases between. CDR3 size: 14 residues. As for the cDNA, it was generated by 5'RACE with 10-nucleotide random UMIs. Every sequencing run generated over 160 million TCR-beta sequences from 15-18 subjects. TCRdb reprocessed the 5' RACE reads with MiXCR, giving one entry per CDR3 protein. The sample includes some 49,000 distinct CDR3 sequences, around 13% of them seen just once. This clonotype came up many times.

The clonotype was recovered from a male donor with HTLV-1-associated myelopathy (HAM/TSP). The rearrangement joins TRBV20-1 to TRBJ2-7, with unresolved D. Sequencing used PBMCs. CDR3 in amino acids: CSASEDPTYYEQYF. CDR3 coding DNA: TGCAGTGCTAGTGAGGACCCAACTTACTACGAGCAGTACTTC.